This passage covers 13 T cell receptor beta chains from one sample sequenced in a study of blood T cell repertoires in COVID-19. Assay: immunoSEQ multiplex PCR; the TCRdb copy retains only in-frame clones and omits some. This table holds 60,000 to 85,000 clones, around 87% found once. The sequencing sample was made of peripheral blood. Receptors originate from a woman older than 75 with active or convalescent COVID-19.

The chain employs TRBV11-2 and TRBJ2-2; no firm D call. Trimming pared 2 bases from V and 4 bases from J, leaving 8 bases between. The CDR3 totals 14 residues. Germline V gene data show CDR1 as SGHAT and CDR2 as FQNNGV. CDR3 sequence (DNA): TGTGCCAGCAGCTTATCCCGAGCCACCGGGGAGCTGTTTTTT. Encoded protein: CASSLSRATGELFF.

This rearrangement joins TRBV19 to TRBJ2-7; TRBD2 matches at 9 bases. The CDR3 is 15 amino acids. Germline loops: CDR1 LNHDA, CDR2 SQIVND (reference sequence). V lost 0 bases, J lost 6 bases, and 6 bases stayed unmatched. The CDR3 spells CASSIDGGGAVEQYF. DNA of the CDR3: TGTGCCAGTAGTATAGACGGCGGGGGGGCTGTCGAGCAGTACTTC.

The rearrangement links TRBV14 to TRBJ1-3; D is uncertain. This CDR3 comprises 14 residues. The germline CDR1 and CDR2 sequences are SGHDN and FVKESK. Trimming removed 4 bases from V and 2 bases from J, with 9 bases in between. CDR3 region: CASSRRETGNTIYF. As DNA, the CDR3 is TGTGCCAGCAGCCGTCGGGAGACTGGAAACACCATATATTTT.

This clone has only a few counts. The chain employs TRBV30 and TRBJ1-2; no firm D call. V was pared by 5 bases and J by 5 bases, with 9 bases between. This CDR3 spans 11 amino acids. Germline V gives CDR1 GTSNPN, CDR2 SVGIG (reference sequence). This CDR3 reads CAWLTGYGYTF. The CDR3 nucleotides read TGTGCCTGGCTAACGGGGTATGGCTACACCTTC. Complete variable domain (other parts from reference TRBV30 and TRBJ1-2): SQTIHQWPATLVQPVGSPLSLECTVEGTSNPNLYWYRQAAGRGLQLLFYSVGIGQISSEVPQNLSASRPQDRQFILSSKKLLLSDSGFYLCAWLTGYGYTFGSGTRLTVV.

As concerns this clone: Mismatch with germline at one junction end may stem from a read error. This chain joins TRBV5-3 and TRBJ2-5; D is possibly TRBD2 (7 bases). Being an ORF, TRBV5-3 has a function that is uncertain. This CDR3 is 15 amino acids long. CDR3 region: CARSLEGGLGIGQYF. The CDR3 bases are TGCGCCAGAAGCTTGGAGGGGGGGCTCGGAATTGGCCAGTACTTC.

Here the CDR3 DNA reads TGCGCCAGCAGCTTCGACCAAGATGTGGGGAGGGATGAGCAGTTCTTC. Translation gives CASSFDQDVGRDEQFF. The chain is built from TRBV4-3 and TRBJ2-1; 7 nucleotides match TRBD2. This CDR3 region has 16 residues. From germline, CDR1 is LGHNA and CDR2 YSLEER. The V segment lost 5 bases and the J segment 8 bases; nucleotides outside the gene matches: 15.

The rearrangement uses TRBV6-5 and TRBJ2-7, with TRBD1 as a possible D gene (5 bases). The V and J ends lost 5 bases and 4 bases respectively, with 18 bases between them. Germline loops: CDR1 MNHEY, CDR2 SVGAGI. This CDR3 region has 15 residues. The CDR3 DNA reads TGTGCCAGCAGTCCCCCCTCTGGGGCTAGATACGAGCAGTACTTC. The encoded protein is CASSPPSGARYEQYF.

This clone turned up a few times. The chain recombines TRBV2 with TRBJ2-1; no clear D. V dropped 6 bases and J dropped 8 bases, with 14 bases sitting between them. The CDR3 spans 13 residues. From germline, CDR1 is SNHLY and CDR2 FYNNEI. The CDR3 reads CASSAEHSDEQFF. The CDR3, as DNA: TGTGCCAGCAGCGCGGAGCACTCGGATGAGCAGTTCTTC.

The rearrangement uses TRBV12-2 and TRBJ1-4. TRBV12-2 is flagged as a pseudogene. This CDR3 region has 18 residues. DNA of the CDR3: TGTGCAAGTCGCTTAGGAGGTCAGATCCGGGAGATAAATGAAAAACTGTTTTTT. This sequence encodes CASRLGGQIREINEKLFF.

The chain has TRBV7-6 and TRBJ2-1, with 9 positions matching TRBD2. Germline V gene data show CDR1 as SGHVS and CDR2 as FNYEAQ. V gave up 5 bases and J gave up 9 bases; unmatched junction bases: 8. The CDR3 consists of 14 residues. CDR3 in amino acids: CASSPSGGFVEQFF. In DNA, the CDR3 is TGTGCCAGCAGCCCGAGCGGGGGGTTTGTTGAGCAGTTCTTC.

The genes are TRBV9 and TRBJ1-3, with a possible D match to TRBD1 (6 bases). The V gene's germline CDR1 is SGDLS and CDR2 YYNGEE. Trimming cost V 3 bases and J 2 bases, with 18 bases left between them. This CDR3 is built from 17 residues. CDR3 loop: CASSGGPWGGTGNTIYF. The CDR3 nucleotides read TGTGCCAGCAGCGGGGGGCCGTGGGGCGGTACTGGAAACACCATATATTTT.

V and J are TRBV7-9 and TRBJ1-1; D is unclear. Trimming pared 2 bases from V and 2 bases from J, leaving 15 bases between. There are 16 residues in the CDR3. Looked up from germline, CDR1 is SEHNR and CDR2 is FQNEAQ (reference sequence). In nucleotides, the CDR3 is TGTGCCAGCAGCTTACCAGGAAGTCCGGCTAACACTGAAGCTTTCTTT. Protein sequence: CASSLPGSPANTEAFF.

In regard to this clone: The junction shows a germline mismatch at one end, possibly a read error. The chain recombines TRBV20-1 with TRBJ1-4; unclear D gene. Germline CDR1 is DFQATT and CDR2 is SNEGSKA (reference sequence). The CDR3 contains 8 residues. CDR3: CSASRRLF. DNA of the CDR3: TGCAGTGCTAGTAGGCGGTTATTT.